This passage covers 21 T cell receptor beta chains from one sample sequenced in a study of identical twins. Via MiXCR, TCRdb re-called the 5' RACE reads, giving one row per CDR3 protein. The profile shows approximately 500,000 distinct CDR3 sequences, 24% of them singletons. This same sample was also taken into another study, of T cells expressing NK-cell markers.

Source material: CD4+ T cells sorted from blood. All receptors come from a woman between 18 and 29 years old in good health.

This clonotype was picked up a small number of times. The chain joins TRBV11-2 to TRBJ2-1, with 11 bases matching TRBD2. The CDR3 has 21 amino acids. V shed 5 bases and J 0 bases; nucleotides not matched to a gene: 18. CDR1 SGHAT and CDR2 FQNNGV come from the germline V gene. CDR3: CASSPRWGGSGREYSYNEQFF. The CDR3 nucleotides are TGTGCCAGCAGCCCTCGGTGGGGCGGTAGCGGGAGGGAGTACTCCTACAATGAGCAGTTCTTC. The variable domain in full, with the rest retrieved from reference TRBV11-2 and TRBJ2-1, is EAGVAQSPRYKIIEKRQSVAFWCNPISGHATLYWYQQILGQGPKLLIQFQNNGVVDDSQLPKDRFSAERLKGVDSTLKIQPAKLEDSAVYLCASSPRWGGSGREYSYNEQFFGPGTRLTVL.

The rearrangement uses TRBV5-1 and TRBJ1-1; D call uncertain. The CDR3 is 13 amino acids. Germline V CDR1 and CDR2: SGHRS, YFSETQ. The V and J ends lost 6 bases and 5 bases respectively, with 14 bases between them. Here the CDR3 DNA reads TGCGCCAGCATCCTTGACGGAGGGACTGAAGCTTTCTTT. The encoded protein is CASILDGGTEAFF.

The chain couples TRBV6-1 to TRBJ2-7; unclear D gene. Germline loops: CDR1 MNHNS, CDR2 SASEGT. V dropped 4 bases and J dropped 3 bases, with 10 bases sitting between them. There are 13 residues in the CDR3. As DNA, the CDR3 is TGTGCCAGCAGTGCAGAACCGGGCTACGAGCAGTACTTC. Translating gives CASSAEPGYEQYF.

In this sample, this clonotype turned up many times. The chain combines TRBV29-1 with TRBJ2-1, with D possibly matching TRBD2 (5 bases). Germline V gives CDR1 SQVTM, CDR2 ANQGSEA. This CDR3 region has 12 residues. V gave up 6 bases and J gave up 5 bases, with 11 bases separating them. DNA for the CDR3: TGCAGCGTAGGGTGGGGAGACAATGAGCAGTTCTTC. Translating it yields CSVGWGDNEQFF.

Many counts were recorded for this clonotype. CDR3 DNA: TGTGCCAGCAGCCCCCTGACTAGCGGGACCTCCGGGGAGCTGTTTTTT. Residues: CASSPLTSGTSGELFF. The gene calls are TRBV7-2 and TRBJ2-2; 11 bases align to TRBD2. The germline V gene encodes CDR1 SGHTA and CDR2 FQGNSA. The ends lost 5 bases at V and 6 bases at J; junction bases unmatched: 8. The CDR3 runs 16 residues.

This clonotype was detected ten times or more. CDR3 nucleotide sequence: TGCAGCGTTGGTGACCTCTACGAGCAGTACTTC. It translates to CSVGDLYEQYF. The genes are TRBV29-1 and TRBJ2-7; D unresolved. Trimming stripped 4 bases from V and 3 bases from J, with 7 bases between. The germline V gene has CDR1 SQVTM and CDR2 ANQGSEA. The CDR3 is made up of 11 amino acids.

The rearrangement links TRBV6-2 or TRBV6-3 to TRBJ1-5; 7 bases agree with TRBD1. In germline, CDR1 is MNHEY, CDR2 SVGEGT. The CDR3 runs 16 residues. V lost 0 bases and J lost 0; bases outside the gene matches: 2. CDR3 coding DNA: TGTGCCAGCAGTTACTCGACAGGGAGTAGCAATCAGCCCCAGCATTTT. Residues: CASSYSTGSSNQPQHF.

The J gene is TRBJ2-3, the V gene TRBV7-9, with 9 nucleotides matching TRBD1. V shed 4 bases, J shed 5 bases, and the junction held 13 bases outside the gene matches. This CDR3 has 17 amino acids. Germline values: CDR1 SEHNR, CDR2 FQNEAQ (reference sequence). CDR3 loop: CASSSLSGTGTRDTQYF. As DNA, the CDR3 is TGTGCCAGCAGCTCCCTCTCGGGGACAGGGACTCGAGATACGCAGTATTTT.

This clonotype was counted between two and nine times. V usage is TRBV5-1 and J usage is TRBJ2-1, with 7 bases aligning to TRBD2. V gave up 7 bases and J gave up 3 bases; unmatched junction bases: 10. Germline CDR1 is SGHRS and CDR2 is YFSETQ. The CDR3 is made up of 15 amino acids. CDR3 in DNA: TGCGCCAGCGCCCTGGGCGGGAGTGTCTACAATGAGCAGTTCTTC. This translates into CASALGGSVYNEQFF.

The chain employs TRBV15 and TRBJ1-1; weak D call: TRBD1 (5 bases). Germline CDR1 reads LNHNV; CDR2 reads YYDKDF (reference sequence). V gave up 4 bases and J gave up 1 base, with 10 bases separating them. The CDR3 totals 14 residues. The CDR3 region has the DNA TGTGCCACCAGCACTGGGACCGAGAACACTGAAGCTTTCTTT. As protein: CATSTGTENTEAFF.

The chain joins TRBV12-3 or TRBV12-4 to TRBJ2-2; D perhaps matches TRBD1 (5 bases). Trimming took off 2 bases at V and 9 bases at J, with 7 bases between the two ends. The CDR3 consists of 12 residues. This CDR3 reads CASSLNRRELFF. The CDR3, as DNA: TGTGCCAGCAGTTTAAACAGGAGGGAGCTGTTTTTT.

The CDR3 region is CASSSRISSYNEQFF. The DNA of the CDR3 is TGTGCCAGCAGTTCGCGAATAAGCTCCTACAATGAGCAGTTCTTC. The rearrangement links TRBV6-5 to TRBJ2-1; D gene uncertain. The V gene lost 4 bases and the J gene lost 0 bases, with 10 bases spanning the gap. This CDR3 contains 15 residues. Germline lookup yields CDR1 MNHEY and CDR2 SVGAGI.

This rearrangement joins TRBV27 to TRBJ1-6; D perhaps matches TRBD1 (6 bases). Trimming shortened V by 5 bases and J by 9 bases, and 20 bases separated the two germline ends. Per the germline V gene, CDR1 is MNHEY and CDR2 is SMNVEV (reference sequence). The length of the CDR3 is 16 residues. This chain's CDR3 is CASSPALGHRGSPLHF. The CDR3 DNA is TGTGCCAGCAGTCCCGCGCTGGGACATAGAGGTTCACCCCTCCACTTT.

The chain recombines TRBV20-1 with TRBJ2-5, with D tentatively TRBD2 (7 bases). There are 15 residues in the CDR3. CDR1 and CDR2 (germline): DFQATT, SNEGSKA (reference sequence). V was pared by 4 bases and J by 5 bases, with 20 bases between. CDR3 sequence reads: CSATSVGGARETQYF. DNA of the CDR3: TGCAGTGCTACCTCCGTGGGGGGGGCACGGGAGACCCAGTACTTC.

This clonotype was seen a few times. J is TRBJ1-3 and V is TRBV12-3 or TRBV12-4; tentative D call: TRBD1 (5 bases). The CDR3 is 15 amino acids. The ends were cut back, 5 bases at V and 2 bases at J, with 13 bases in the middle. The CDR3 here is CASSRPGTAGNTIYF. CDR3 nucleotides: TGTGCCAGCAGTCGTCCCGGGACGGCTGGAAACACCATATATTTT.

The chain joins TRBV3-1 to TRBJ1-2; D is undetermined. CDR1 LGHDT and CDR2 YNNKEL come from the germline V gene (reference sequence). Trimming left V 1 base short and J 3 bases short, with 9 bases between. There are 14 residues in the CDR3. CDR3 in amino acids: CASSQGEVYYGYTF. In nucleotides, the CDR3 is TGTGCCAGCAGCCAAGGTGAGGTGTACTATGGCTACACCTTC.

A few counts support this clonotype. The V gene is TRBV6-5, the J gene TRBJ2-1; D possibly corresponds to TRBD1 (5 bases). V gave up 4 bases and J gave up 3 bases, with 13 bases separating them. This CDR3 contains 15 residues. Looked up from germline, CDR1 is MNHEY and CDR2 is SVGAGI. CDR3 amino acids: CASSSVPGLYNEQFF. CDR3 coding DNA: TGTGCCAGCAGTTCTGTCCCAGGGCTCTACAATGAGCAGTTCTTC.

This clonotype was picked up a small number of times. This sequence joins TRBV24-1 and TRBJ2-1; 9 bases align to TRBD2. Germline CDR1 and CDR2: KGHDR and SFDVKD. The trim removed 1 base at V and 4 bases at J, leaving 13 bases unmatched. This CDR3 has 19 residues. CDR3 DNA sequence: TGTGCCACCAGTGATTTAGGTCTAGCGGGAATAGGTGGGTACAATGAGCAGTTCTTC. It specifies CATSDLGLAGIGGYNEQFF.

This clonotype was detected only a few times. The chain uses TRBV10-3 and TRBJ1-1; D uncertain. Germline V lookup: CDR1 ENHRY, CDR2 SYGVKD. V was trimmed by 0 bases and J by 4 bases, leaving 9 bases between them. The CDR3 has 14 residues. The CDR3 DNA reads TGTGCCATCAGTGAGTCAGGGTGGGCCACTGAAGCTTTCTTT. Its protein product is CAISESGWATEAFF.

The chain joins TRBV7-7 to TRBJ2-2; 9 positions match TRBD2. Per germline, CDR1 SSHAT and CDR2 FNYEAQ (reference sequence). CDR3 length equals 16 residues. The ends lost 5 bases at V and 7 bases at J; junction bases unmatched: 11. CDR3 in DNA: TGTGCCAGCAGCCCGATCCGGACTAGCGTTGGCGGGGAGCTGTTTTTT. Its protein product is CASSPIRTSVGGELFF.

V gene TRBV5-1 combines with J gene TRBJ2-7; a possible D gene is TRBD1 (6 bases). CDR3 length equals 15 residues. V shed 4 bases and J shed 4 bases, with 18 bases lying between them. Germline CDR1 and CDR2: SGHRS and YFSETQ. In nucleotides, the CDR3 is TGCGCCAGCAGCCTGAGGTTTGGGGGCGGATACGAGCAGTACTTC. Its protein is CASSLRFGGGYEQYF.